The clone carrying this TCR beta chain was counted between two and nine times. TCRdb called the 5' RACE reads again in MiXCR, with one record for every CDR3 protein. This sample has about 470,000 distinct CDR3 sequences, with around a sixth found just once. The V gene end was trimmed by 4 bases and the J gene end by 1 base; junction bases not matched to a gene: 7. The germline gives CDR1 SEHNR, CDR2 FQNEAQ (reference sequence). The length of the CDR3 is 16 residues. This sample stems from a study of T-cell memory formation after mild COVID-19. Specimen: PBMCs or a T cell subset sorted from them (not recorded which). The rearrangement uses TRBV7-9 and TRBJ2-3; 8 positions agree with TRBD2. The receptor comes from an adult woman who had mild COVID-19 (a few samples of this study predate the infection). Cell type and time point are not known. DNA for the CDR3: TGTGCCAGCAGCTCCGCCGGGACTAGGGGCACAGATACGCAGTATTTT. It codes for CASSSAGTRGTDTQYF.